This entry features one TCR beta chain sequence. What it binds is unknown. Germline V gene data show CDR1 as PRHDT and CDR2 as FYEKMQ (reference sequence). CDR3 size: 17 residues. The V gene end was trimmed by 1 base and the J gene end by 0 bases; junction bases not matched to a gene: 5. Produced via immunoSEQ multiplex PCR; TCRdb's table is partial and in-frame only. The data hold 1.5 million to 2.5 million clones, with approximately 94% observed a single time. The data were obtained in a study of shared clonotypes between healthy human individuals. Study details: Researchers drew samples from two women and three men aged 18 to 49.

Terminally differentiated effector memory CD45RA+ cells were excluded from the naive CD8 cells, which were CD45RO-negative and positively selected for CCR7. Every one of the donors was a Caucasian adult that lived in Nashville, Tennessee. Findings of the study overall: Generation probability values for non-shared clonotypes were lower than those for clonotypes shared by all four donors.

This sequence was found in a man aged 18 to 29 in good health. The chain links TRBV13 to TRBJ2-1; TRBD2 matches 8 bases. Sequencing was carried out using naive CD8+ T cells sorted from blood. The chain's CDR3 is CASSLAGGLNSYNEQFF. DNA for the CDR3: TGTGCCAGCAGCTTAGCGGGGGGGCTCAACTCCTACAATGAGCAGTTCTTC.